This TCR beta chain originates from a study of T-cell reconstitution after alpha-beta-depleted transplantation in children. Only a few counts were recorded for this clonotype. V was cut by 3 bases and J by 3 bases, with 11 bases left in between. This CDR3 comprises 14 residues. Preparation of the TCRbeta library used unique molecular identifiers. TCRdb re-called the PCR reads with MiXCR, one entry per CDR3 protein. The table includes some 500,000 distinct CDR3 sequences, approximately 20% detected once. The chain combines TRBV12-3 or TRBV12-4 with TRBJ1-1; D is ambiguous. This clonotype was sampled from a human donor who donated a stem cell graft to a child with acute lymphoblastic leukemia. The sequences come from PBMCs from the stem cell graft donor, collected from the stem cell graft. Here the CDR3 DNA reads TGTGCCAGCAGTTTGTTAAGGGCGGACACTGAAGCTTTCTTT. Amino acid sequence: CASSLLRADTEAFF.